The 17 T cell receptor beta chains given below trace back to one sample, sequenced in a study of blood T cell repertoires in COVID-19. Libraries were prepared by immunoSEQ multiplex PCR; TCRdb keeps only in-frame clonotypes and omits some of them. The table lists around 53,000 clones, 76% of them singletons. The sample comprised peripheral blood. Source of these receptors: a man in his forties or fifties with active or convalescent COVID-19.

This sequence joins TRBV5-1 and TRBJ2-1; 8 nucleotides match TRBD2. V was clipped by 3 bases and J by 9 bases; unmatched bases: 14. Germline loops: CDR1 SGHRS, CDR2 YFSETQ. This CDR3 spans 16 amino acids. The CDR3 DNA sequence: TGCGCCAGCAGCTCGAACCTACGCGGGGGGCCGGGTGAGCAGTTCTTC. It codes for CASSSNLRGGPGEQFF.

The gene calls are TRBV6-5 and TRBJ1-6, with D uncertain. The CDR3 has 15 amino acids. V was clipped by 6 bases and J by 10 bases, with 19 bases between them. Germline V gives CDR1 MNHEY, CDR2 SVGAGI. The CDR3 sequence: CASSISPYAGSPLHF. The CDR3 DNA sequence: TGTGCCAGCAGCATCTCACCCTACGCAGGATCACCCCTCCACTTT.

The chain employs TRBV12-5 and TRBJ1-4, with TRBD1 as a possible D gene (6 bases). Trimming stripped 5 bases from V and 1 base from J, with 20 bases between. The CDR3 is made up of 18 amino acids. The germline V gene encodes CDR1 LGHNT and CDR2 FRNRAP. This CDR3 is CASGAASKDSQTNEKLFF. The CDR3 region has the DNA TGTGCTAGTGGTGCGGCCTCGAAGGACAGCCAAACTAATGAAAAACTGTTTTTT.

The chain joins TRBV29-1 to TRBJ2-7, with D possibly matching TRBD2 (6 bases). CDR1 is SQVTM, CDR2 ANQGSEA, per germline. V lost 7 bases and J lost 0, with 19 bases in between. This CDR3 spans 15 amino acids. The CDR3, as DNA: TGCAGCGGTGTTACCACGGGACTCCTCTCCTACGAGCAGTACTTC. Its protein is CSGVTTGLLSYEQYF.

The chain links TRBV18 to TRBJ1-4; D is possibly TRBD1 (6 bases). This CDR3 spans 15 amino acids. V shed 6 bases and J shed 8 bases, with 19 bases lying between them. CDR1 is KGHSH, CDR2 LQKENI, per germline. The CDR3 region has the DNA TGTGCCAGCTCCCCAAAGGACAGTAGTATCGAAAAACTGTTTTTT. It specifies CASSPKDSSIEKLFF.

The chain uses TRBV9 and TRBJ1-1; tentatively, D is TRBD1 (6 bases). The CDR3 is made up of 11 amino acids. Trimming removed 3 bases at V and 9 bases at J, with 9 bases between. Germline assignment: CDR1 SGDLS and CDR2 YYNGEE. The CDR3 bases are TGTGCCAGCAGCGGCACAGGGAAAGCTTTCTTT. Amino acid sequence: CASSGTGKAFF.

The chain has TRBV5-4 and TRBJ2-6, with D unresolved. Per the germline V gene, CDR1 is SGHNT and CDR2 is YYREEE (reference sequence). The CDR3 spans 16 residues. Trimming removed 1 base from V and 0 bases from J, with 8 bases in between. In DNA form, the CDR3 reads TGTGCCAGCAGCTTGCCCGGGTCCTCTGGGGCCAACGTCCTGACTTTC. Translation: CASSLPGSSGANVLTF.

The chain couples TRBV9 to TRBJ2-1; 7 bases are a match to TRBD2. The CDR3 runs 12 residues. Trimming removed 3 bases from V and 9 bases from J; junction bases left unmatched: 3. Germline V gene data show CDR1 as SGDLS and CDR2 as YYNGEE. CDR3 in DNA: TGTGCCAGCAGCGGGGGACTAACTGAGCAGTTCTTC. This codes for CASSGGLTEQFF. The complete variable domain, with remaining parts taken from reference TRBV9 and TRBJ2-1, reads DSGVTQTPKHLITATGQRVTLRCSPRSGDLSVYWYQQSLDQGLQFLIQYYNGEERAKGNILERFSAQQFPDLHSELNLSSLELGDSALYFCASSGGLTEQFFGPGTRLTVL.

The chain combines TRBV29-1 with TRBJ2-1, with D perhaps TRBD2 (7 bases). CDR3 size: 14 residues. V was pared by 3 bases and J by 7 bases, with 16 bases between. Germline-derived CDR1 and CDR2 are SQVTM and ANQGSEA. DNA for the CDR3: TGCAGCGTTGAGGTTGGGCGGGGGACAAATGAGCAGTTCTTC. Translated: CSVEVGRGTNEQFF.

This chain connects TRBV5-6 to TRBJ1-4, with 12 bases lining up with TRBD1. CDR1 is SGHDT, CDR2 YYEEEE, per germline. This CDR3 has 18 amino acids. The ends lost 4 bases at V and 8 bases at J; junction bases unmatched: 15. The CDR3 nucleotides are TGTGCCAGCAGCCCGAGGGGACAGGGGGCGCGATGGAGGGAAAAACTGTTTTTT. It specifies CASSPRGQGARWREKLFF.

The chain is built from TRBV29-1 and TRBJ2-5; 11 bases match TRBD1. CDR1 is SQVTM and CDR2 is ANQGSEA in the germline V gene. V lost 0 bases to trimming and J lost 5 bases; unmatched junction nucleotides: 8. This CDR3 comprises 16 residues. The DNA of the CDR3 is TGCAGCGTTGAAGACTCCGGGACAGGGGGGTGGGAGACCCAGTACTTC. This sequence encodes CSVEDSGTGGWETQYF.

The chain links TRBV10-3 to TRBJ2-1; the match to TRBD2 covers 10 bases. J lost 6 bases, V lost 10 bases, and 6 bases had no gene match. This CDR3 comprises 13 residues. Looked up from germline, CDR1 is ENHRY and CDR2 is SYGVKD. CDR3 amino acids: CATNGLAVNEQFF. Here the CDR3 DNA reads TGTGCCACCAATGGACTAGCGGTCAATGAGCAGTTCTTC.

The CDR3 DNA follows: TGTGCCATCAGTGAAGGCGGGGGGATTCGAGAGACCCAGTACTTC. It specifies CAISEGGGIRETQYF. The chain joins TRBV10-3 to TRBJ2-5; 8 bases align to TRBD2. V gave up 3 bases and J gave up 4 bases; unmatched junction bases: 7. Looked up from germline, CDR1 is ENHRY and CDR2 is SYGVKD. This CDR3 region has 15 residues.

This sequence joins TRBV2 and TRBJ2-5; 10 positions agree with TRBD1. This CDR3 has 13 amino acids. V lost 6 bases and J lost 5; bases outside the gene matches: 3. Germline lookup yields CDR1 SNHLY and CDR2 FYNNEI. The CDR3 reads CASRTGGFETQYF. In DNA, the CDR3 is TGTGCCAGCAGGACAGGGGGCTTCGAGACCCAGTACTTC. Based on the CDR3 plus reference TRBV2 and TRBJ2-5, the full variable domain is EPEVTQTPSHQVTQMGQEVILRCVPISNHLYFYWYRQILGQKVEFLVSFYNNEISEKSEIFDDQFSVERPDGSNFTLKIRSTKLEDSAMYFCASRTGGFETQYFGPGTRLLVL.

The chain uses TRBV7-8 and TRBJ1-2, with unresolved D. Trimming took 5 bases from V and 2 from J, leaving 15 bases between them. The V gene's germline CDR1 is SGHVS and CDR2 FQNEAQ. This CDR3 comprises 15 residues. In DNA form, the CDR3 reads TGTGCCAGCAGCGGATTTAAGGCGGTCAACTATGGCTACACCTTC. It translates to CASSGFKAVNYGYTF.

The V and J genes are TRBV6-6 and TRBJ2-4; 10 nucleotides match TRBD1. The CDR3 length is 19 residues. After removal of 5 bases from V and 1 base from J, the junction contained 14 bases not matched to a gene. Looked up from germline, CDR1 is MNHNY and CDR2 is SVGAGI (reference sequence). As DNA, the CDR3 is TGTGCCAGCAGTCCCCGTCGACAGGGGGCGCAAAGGGCCAAAAACATTCAGTACTTC. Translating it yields CASSPRRQGAQRAKNIQYF.

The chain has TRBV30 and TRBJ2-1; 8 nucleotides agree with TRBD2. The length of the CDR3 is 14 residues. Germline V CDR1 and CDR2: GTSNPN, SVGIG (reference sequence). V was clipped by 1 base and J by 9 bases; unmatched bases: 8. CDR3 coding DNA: TGTGCCTGGAGTGAATTGCGGGAGGTGAGTGAGCAGTTCTTC. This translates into CAWSELREVSEQFF.